Sequencing of this TCR beta chain was carried out in a study of TIL therapy for anti-PD-1-resistant metastatic lung cancer. Study-wide findings and caveats: The cohort had more treatment-naive, never-smoker and oncogene-addicted patients than typical.

With respect to this clone: The antigen remains undetermined.

As for time point: pre-treatment sample, taken before nivolumab and TIL therapy. The tumor samples were excised metastases, mostly pleural nodules or supraclavicular lymph nodes. Trimming pared 6 bases from V and 0 bases from J, leaving 12 bases between. From germline, CDR1 is SGHNT and CDR2 YENEEA. The CDR3 contains 15 residues. The libraries were made with immunoSEQ v3. Method: immunoSEQ multiplex PCR; TCRdb's copy keeps in-frame clones and lacks some. The data contain about 10,000 clones, around three fifths of them singletons. The TCR comes from a person aged 25 to 85 with non-small cell lung cancer. The specimen was tumor tissue, collected at baseline. The rearrangement links TRBV11-3 to TRBJ1-3; D possibly corresponds to TRBD1 (6 bases). The CDR3, as DNA: TGTGCCAGCAGTCAACAGGGTTACTCTGGAAACACCATATATTTT. It translates to CASSQQGYSGNTIYF.